This entry is about one TCR beta chain. Its antigen is unknown. This specimen belongs to a study of cytomegalovirus exposure and HLA in healthy donors. General study findings and limits: Data from an earlier analysis indicated that most TCR beta V segments were productive either about 87% or about 30% of the time.

CDR1 is SEHNR and CDR2 is FQNEAQ in the germline V gene (reference sequence). This CDR3 region has 19 residues. Deletions cut 2 bases from V and 7 bases from J, with 24 bases between. This PCR relied on a set of 60 Vbeta primers and 13 Jbeta primers. This table comes from immunoSEQ multiplex PCR, and its TCRdb copy is limited to in-frame clones, with some not included. The table includes around 180,000 clones, roughly 78% detected once. Sequencing input: PBMCs. This chain uses TRBV7-9 with TRBJ1-6; TRBD1 might be the D (6 bases). This receptor was taken from a woman aged 50 to 60 in good health and CMV-seropositive. Written as DNA, the CDR3 is TGTGCCAGCAGCTTATACCGGGGGGCCAGAAAGATTGAGAATTCACCCCTCCACTTT. The encoded protein is CASSLYRGARKIENSPLHF. Full variable domain (outside the CDR3, taken from reference TRBV7-9 and TRBJ1-6): DTGVSQNPRHKITKRGQNVTFRCDPISEHNRLYWYRQTLGQGPEFLTYFQNEAQLEKSRLLSDRFSAERPKGSFSTLEIQRTEQGDSAMYLCASSLYRGARKIENSPLHFGNGTRLTVT.